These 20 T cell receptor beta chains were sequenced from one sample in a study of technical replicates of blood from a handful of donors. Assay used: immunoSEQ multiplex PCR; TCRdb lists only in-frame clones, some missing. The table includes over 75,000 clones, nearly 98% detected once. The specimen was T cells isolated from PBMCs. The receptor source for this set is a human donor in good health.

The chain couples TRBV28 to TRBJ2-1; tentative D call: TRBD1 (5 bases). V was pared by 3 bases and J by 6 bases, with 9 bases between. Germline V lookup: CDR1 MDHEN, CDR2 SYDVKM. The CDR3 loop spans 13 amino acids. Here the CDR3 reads CASSFQGSNEQFF. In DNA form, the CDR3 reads TGTGCCAGCAGTTTTCAGGGCAGCAATGAGCAGTTCTTC.

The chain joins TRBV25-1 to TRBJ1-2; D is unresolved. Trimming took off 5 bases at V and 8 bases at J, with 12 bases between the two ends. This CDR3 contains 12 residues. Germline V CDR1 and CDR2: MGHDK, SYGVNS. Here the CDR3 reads CASSSATGGYTF. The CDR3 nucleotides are TGTGCCAGCAGTAGCGCTACGGGGGGCTACACCTTC.

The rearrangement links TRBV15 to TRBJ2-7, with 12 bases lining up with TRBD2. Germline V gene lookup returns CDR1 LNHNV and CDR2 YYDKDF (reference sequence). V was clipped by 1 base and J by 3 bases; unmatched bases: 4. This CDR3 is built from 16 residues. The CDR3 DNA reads TGTGCCACCAGCAGAGGAAGACTAGCGGGAGTCTACGAGCAGTACTTC. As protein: CATSRGRLAGVYEQYF.

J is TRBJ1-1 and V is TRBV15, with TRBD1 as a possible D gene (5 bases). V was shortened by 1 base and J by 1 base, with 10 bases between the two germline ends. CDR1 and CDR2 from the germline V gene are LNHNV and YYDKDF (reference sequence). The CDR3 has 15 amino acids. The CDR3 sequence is CATSRASRGNTEAFF. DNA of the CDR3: TGTGCCACCAGCAGAGCCTCTAGGGGGAACACTGAAGCTTTCTTT.

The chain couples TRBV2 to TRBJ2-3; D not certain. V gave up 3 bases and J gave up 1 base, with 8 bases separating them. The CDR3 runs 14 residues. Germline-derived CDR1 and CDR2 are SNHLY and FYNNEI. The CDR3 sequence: CASSDLVRTDTQYF. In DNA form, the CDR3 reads TGTGCCAGCAGTGACCTAGTTCGCACAGATACGCAGTATTTT.

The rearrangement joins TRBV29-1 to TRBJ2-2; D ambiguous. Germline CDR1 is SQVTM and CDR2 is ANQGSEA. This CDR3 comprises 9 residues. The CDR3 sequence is CSPTGELFF. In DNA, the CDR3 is TGCAGTCCTACCGGGGAGCTGTTTTTT.

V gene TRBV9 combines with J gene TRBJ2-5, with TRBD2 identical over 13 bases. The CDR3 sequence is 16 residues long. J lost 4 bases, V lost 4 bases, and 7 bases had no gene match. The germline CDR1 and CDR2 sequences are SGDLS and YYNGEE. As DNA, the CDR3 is TGTGCCAGCAGCAAAAGGACTAGCGGGAGTGGAGAGACCCAGTACTTC. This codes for CASSKRTSGSGETQYF.

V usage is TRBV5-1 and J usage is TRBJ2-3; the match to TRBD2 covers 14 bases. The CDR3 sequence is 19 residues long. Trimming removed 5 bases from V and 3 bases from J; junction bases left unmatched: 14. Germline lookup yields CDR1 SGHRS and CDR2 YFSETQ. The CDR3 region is CASSPGLAGDLSATDTQYF. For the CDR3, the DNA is TGCGCCAGCAGTCCGGGACTAGCGGGAGACCTGTCCGCAACAGATACGCAGTATTTT.

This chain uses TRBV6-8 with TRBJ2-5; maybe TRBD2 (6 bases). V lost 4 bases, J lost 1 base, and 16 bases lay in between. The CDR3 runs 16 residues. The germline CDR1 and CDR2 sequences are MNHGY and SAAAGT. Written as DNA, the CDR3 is TGTGCCAGCAGTTCGGGGGTAAGGGGCAGCCAAGAGACCCAGTACTTC. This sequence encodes CASSSGVRGSQETQYF.

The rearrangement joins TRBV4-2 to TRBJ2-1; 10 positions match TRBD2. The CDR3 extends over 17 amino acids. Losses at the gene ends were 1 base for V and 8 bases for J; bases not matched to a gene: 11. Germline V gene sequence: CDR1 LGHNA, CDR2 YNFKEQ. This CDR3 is CASSQVSSGLARYEQFF. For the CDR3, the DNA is TGTGCCAGCAGCCAAGTCTCTTCGGGACTAGCGCGTTATGAGCAGTTCTTC.

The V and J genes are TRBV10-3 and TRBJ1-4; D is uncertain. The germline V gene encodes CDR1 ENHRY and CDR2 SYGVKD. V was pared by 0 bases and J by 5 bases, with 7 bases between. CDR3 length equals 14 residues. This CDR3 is CAISESGQNEKLFF. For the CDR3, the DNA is TGTGCCATCAGTGAGTCGGGCCAGAATGAAAAACTGTTTTTT.

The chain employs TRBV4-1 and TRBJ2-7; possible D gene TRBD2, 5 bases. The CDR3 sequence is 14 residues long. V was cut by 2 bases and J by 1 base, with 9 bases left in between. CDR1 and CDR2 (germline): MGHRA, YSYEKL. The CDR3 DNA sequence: TGCGCCAGCAGCCAATTTAGGACTTCCTACGAGCAGTACTTC. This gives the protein CASSQFRTSYEQYF.

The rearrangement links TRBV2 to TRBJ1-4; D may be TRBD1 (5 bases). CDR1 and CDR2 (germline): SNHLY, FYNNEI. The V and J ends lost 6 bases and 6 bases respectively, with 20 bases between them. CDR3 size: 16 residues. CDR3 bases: TGTGCCAGCAGCCCCGCGGGGGAGGAGTCGGATGAAAAACTGTTTTTT. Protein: CASSPAGEESDEKLFF.

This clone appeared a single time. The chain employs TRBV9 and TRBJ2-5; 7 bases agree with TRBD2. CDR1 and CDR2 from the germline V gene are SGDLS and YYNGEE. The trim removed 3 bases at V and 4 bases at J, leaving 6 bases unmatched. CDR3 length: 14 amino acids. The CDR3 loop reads CASSGPGRTETQYF. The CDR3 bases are TGTGCCAGCAGCGGACCCGGGAGGACAGAGACCCAGTACTTC. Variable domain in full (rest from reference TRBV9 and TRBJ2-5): DSGVTQTPKHLITATGQRVTLRCSPRSGDLSVYWYQQSLDQGLQFLIQYYNGEERAKGNILERFSAQQFPDLHSELNLSSLELGDSALYFCASSGPGRTETQYFGPGTRLLVL.

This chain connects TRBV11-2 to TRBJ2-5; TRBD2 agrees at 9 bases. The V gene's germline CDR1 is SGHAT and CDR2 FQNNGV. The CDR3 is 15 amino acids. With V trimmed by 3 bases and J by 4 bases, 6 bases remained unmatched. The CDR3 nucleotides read TGTGCCAGCAGCTTCATAGCGGGAGTCGGAGAGACCCAGTACTTC. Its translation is CASSFIAGVGETQYF.

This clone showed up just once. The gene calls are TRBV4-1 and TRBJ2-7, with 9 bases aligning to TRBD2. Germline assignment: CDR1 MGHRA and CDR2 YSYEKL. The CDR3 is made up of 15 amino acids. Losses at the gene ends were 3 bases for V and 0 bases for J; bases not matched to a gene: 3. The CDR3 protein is CASSHLSGSSYEQYF. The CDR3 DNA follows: TGCGCCAGCAGCCACCTTAGCGGGAGCTCCTACGAGCAGTACTTC.

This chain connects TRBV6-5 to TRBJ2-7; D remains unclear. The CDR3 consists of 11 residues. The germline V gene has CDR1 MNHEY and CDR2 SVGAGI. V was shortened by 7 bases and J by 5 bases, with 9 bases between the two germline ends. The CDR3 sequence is CASNLGDEQYF. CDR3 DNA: TGTGCCAGCAACCTAGGAGACGAGCAGTACTTC.

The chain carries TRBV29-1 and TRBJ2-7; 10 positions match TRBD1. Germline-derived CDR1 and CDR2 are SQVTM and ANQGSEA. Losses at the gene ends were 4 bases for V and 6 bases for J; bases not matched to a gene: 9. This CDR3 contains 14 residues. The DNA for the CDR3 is TGCAGCGTTGTAAAGACCGGGACAGGGGTCGAGCAGTACTTC. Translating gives CSVVKTGTGVEQYF.

DNA for the CDR3: TGTGCCACCAGCAAGGGGGGGTCCTCCCGCGAGCAGTACTTC. Amino acid sequence: CATSKGGSSREQYF. The V gene is TRBV15, the J gene TRBJ2-7, with a possible D match to TRBD2 (7 bases). The CDR3 consists of 14 residues. With 4 bases removed from V and 6 bases from J, the gap between germline ends came to 16 bases. CDR1 and CDR2 (germline): LNHNV, YYDKDF (reference sequence).

The CDR3 loop reads CASKLAGGNSPLHF. The CDR3 DNA follows: TGTGCCAGTAAATTGGCAGGGGGTAATTCACCCCTCCACTTT. The rearrangement joins TRBV19 to TRBJ1-6; 7 nucleotides match TRBD1. Trimming at V came to 7 bases and at J to 6 bases, leaving 6 bases not matched to a gene. Germline values: CDR1 LNHDA, CDR2 SQIVND (reference sequence). The CDR3 loop spans 14 amino acids.